This TCR beta chain is from a study of blood T cell repertoires in COVID-19. About the study: The study drew acute and convalescent COVID-19 samples from the United States, Italy and Spain. In each case, the material was cDNA or gDNA derived from T cells, B-cell-depleted T cells, or PBMCs.

Original data processing: Estimation of nucleated cell counts relied on the amplification of reference gene primers. The method was immunoSEQ multiplex PCR; TCRdb's version includes in-frame clones alone and lacks a portion of them. The V and J calls and clone size were taken over from that table, and D and trimming were inferred from the DNA. The data hold about 340,000 clones, with around 83% observed a single time. Between the trimmed V and J ends, which lost 4 bases and 5 bases, there was a span of 14 bases. Germline CDR1 reads LGHDT; CDR2 reads YNNKEL (reference sequence). This CDR3 spans 14 amino acids.

What was sequenced was peripheral blood. The chain recombines TRBV3-1 (or the pseudogene TRBV3-2) with TRBJ1-1; D is possibly TRBD1 (6 bases). The receptor was derived from a man aged 30 to 45 with active or convalescent COVID-19. The CDR3 reads CASSLAGARTEAFF. CDR3 nucleotide sequence: TGTGCCAGCAGCCTCGCGGGGGCGAGGACTGAAGCTTTCTTT.